This T cell receptor beta chain was identified in a study of regulatory T cells in long-lasting Graves disease. Time point noted: newly diagnosed GD, antithyroid drugs for less than 3 months. PBMC-extracted RNA yielded the TCR library. In building TCR beta libraries, iRepertoire HTBI primers were used together with Arm-PCR of CDR3 regions. One entry per CDR3 protein results from TCRdb running MiXCR on the multiplex PCR reads. The table has hundreds of thousands of distinct CDR3 sequences, about 16% seen once; the top ten hold around a quarter. Germline lookup yields CDR1 MNHNS and CDR2 SASEGT. V lost 5 bases and J lost 4; bases outside the gene matches: 5. This CDR3 region has 15 residues. These data also featured in a second study, about T cells in Graves' hyperthyroidism and ophthalmopathy.

Source: peripheral blood mononuclear cells (PBMCs), taken at new diagnosis, from a patient treated with antithyroid drugs. This sequence joins TRBV6-1 and TRBJ1-5; TRBD1 matches 10 bases. This receptor was obtained from a middle-aged woman with Graves disease. CDR3 DNA: TGTGCCAGCAGTACGGGACAGGGGAATAATCAGCCCCAGCATTTT. Its protein product is CASSTGQGNNQPQHF.